This entry concerns a single T cell receptor beta chain. This specimen belongs to a study of cytomegalovirus exposure and HLA in healthy donors. PCR employed 60 Vbeta and 13 Jbeta primers. The table came from immunoSEQ multiplex PCR; TCRdb's copy has only in-frame clones and leaves some out. The profile shows around 120,000 clones, about 80% of them singletons. This CDR3 region has 19 residues. Germline V gene lookup returns CDR1 LGHNA and CDR2 YSLEER. Trimming removed 1 base at V and 0 bases at J, with 19 bases between. This sequence was found in a woman in her forties or fifties in good health and CMV-seronegative. The V gene is TRBV4-3, the J gene TRBJ1-3; a possible D gene is TRBD1 (5 bases). What was sequenced was PBMCs. This chain's CDR3 is CASSQGGLRDSLSGNTIYF. CDR3 in DNA: TGCGCCAGCAGCCAAGGGGGTCTTCGTGACAGCCTCTCTGGAAACACCATATATTTT.